The clone carrying this T cell receptor beta chain was counted many times. Described time point: newly diagnosed GD, antithyroid drugs for less than 3 months. Following extraction of RNA from PBMCs, that RNA was used to make the TCR library. Approximately 8.2-milliliter peripheral blood samples went into EDTA tubes. The CDR3 spans 14 residues. Trimming removed 3 bases from V and 1 base from J, with 9 bases in between. Germline CDR1 reads SGHVS; CDR2 reads FQNEAQ. The source of the sample is a study of regulatory T cells in long-lasting Graves disease. Arm-PCR of CDR3 regions and iRepertoire HTBI primers were the basis on which TCR beta libraries were built. TCRdb reprocessed the multiplex PCR reads via MiXCR and lists one record per CDR3 protein. The sample gives approximately 390,000 distinct CDR3 sequences, around 15% of which show up once; 20% to 25% is in the top ten. This sample was shared with a second study, whose subject was T cells in Graves' hyperthyroidism and ophthalmopathy.

Sample: peripheral blood mononuclear cells (PBMCs), taken at new diagnosis, from a patient treated with antithyroid drugs. This TCR was sampled from a woman aged 18-30 years with Graves disease. The chain employs TRBV7-8 and TRBJ2-5; TRBD1 might be the D (5 bases). CDR3 sequence reads: CASSFGQGQETQYF. The CDR3 bases are TGTGCCAGCAGCTTCGGGCAGGGCCAAGAGACCCAGTACTTC.